This T cell receptor (beta chain) emerged from a study of blood T cell repertoires in COVID-19 (dated by TCRdb to about 2020). As for the study more broadly: The collaborator samples originated in the United States, Italy and Spain and spanned the acute and convalescent phases of COVID-19. The material from the prospective study consisted of cDNA or gDNA derived from T cells, B-cell-depleted T cells, or PBMCs. Deeply sampled blood TCRbeta repertoires from subjects exposed to, actively infected with, or recovered from COVID-19 were included in the dataset. A freely available public database, intended as a resource for researchers studying the immune response to SARS-CoV-2, is where the repertoires were released. Samples came from the ongoing ImmuneRACE study (first 160 participants) plus 1,254 subjects from 6 global collaborators. Sample metadata almost always included a de-identified subject ID, COVID-19 status, age in years and sex. Where available, HLA class I and class II types were taken from metadata supplied by the sample provider and were not determined by assay-based typing. The investigation overall reported the following: The amount of clinical and demographic metadata varied by source and participant and was provided uncurated.

Whole blood was collected in K2EDTA tubes by collaborating institutions according to the institutions' own protocols. For TCRbeta analysis, collaborators shipped samples in one of three forms: frozen whole blood, isolated PBMCs, or DNA extracted from either of those sample types. TCRbeta CDR3 regions were amplified from genomic DNA using the immunoSEQ Assay, a bias-controlled multiplex PCR. Per the source publication's procedure: The number of nucleated cells in each sample was estimated from the amplification of reference gene primers within the assay. To quantify the absolute abundance of each unique TCRbeta CDR3 rearrangement, sequence reads were collapsed and filtered. Productive Simpson clonality was computed per sample as the square root of Simpson's diversity index over productive rearrangements. This is the immuneACCESS table as TCRdb keeps it, with only in-frame sequences that have V and J called. A part of the clones is gone; compared with another copy, unresolved V genes explain less than half, and the rest is unexplained. Clone size and V and J calls were adopted from that table, with D and trimming inferred from the DNA. The sample table records about 110,000 clones; roughly four fifths of these occur just once. The ten largest clones add up to approximately 15% of the sample.

Trimming takes 4 bases off V and 2 bases off J; junction bases not matched to a gene: 5. The germline V gene yields KGHDR for CDR1 and SFDVKD for CDR2. Including the terminal cysteine and phenylalanine, the CDR3 comprises 15 residues. The CDR3 DNA has 45 bases and is translated from base 1. A remark on this clone: Its antigen is currently not known. The input lacks base qualities; no much larger clone sits a single base away.

The rearranged segments are TRBV24-1 and TRBJ2-5, with TRBD1 matching 8 junction bases. Sequencing was performed on peripheral blood. This TCR was recovered from a woman aged 60-75 years with acute or convalescent COVID-19. The nucleotide sequence is TGTGCCACCAGTGAGGTCAGACAGGGGCAAGAGACCCAGTACTTC. This is translated as CATSEVRQGQETQYF.